The source of this T cell receptor (beta chain) is a study of shared clonotypes between healthy human individuals. The repertoire was sequenced with immunoSEQ multiplex PCR; TCRdb's copy has only in-frame clones and lacks some. This table has about 2.3 million clones, approximately 93% appearing once. V dropped 1 base and J dropped 9 bases, with 19 bases sitting between them. CDR3 length equals 16 residues. The germline gives CDR1 MRHNA, CDR2 SNTAGT. The chain uses TRBV6-4 and TRBJ1-5; D unclear. The receptor was derived from a man between 18 and 29 years old in good health. Some clones in this sample may be carry-over from other donors' samples. Sample: naive CD4+ T cells from PBMCs. The subset is: CD45RA+ positively selected. The CDR3: CASSDWAGVEGGPQHF. The CDR3 bases are TGTGCCAGCAGTGACTGGGCCGGCGTGGAAGGAGGGCCCCAGCATTTT.